This T cell receptor (beta chain) was observed in a study of post-analysis software for immune sequencing data. General study findings and limits: When patients were compared with controls, about 5 TRBV segments were more frequent, TRBV5-6, TRBV5-1 and TRBV20-1 among them. In multiple sclerosis, normalized Chao1 diversity was significantly below that of controls.

Trimming shortened V by 2 bases and J by 0 bases, and 10 bases separated the two germline ends. The CDR3 is 15 amino acids. Note on this clonotype: Its matching antigen is unknown.

Presence of unique molecular identifiers characterized the TCR beta cDNA libraries. Each sample of about 1 to 10 million input T cells yielded around 500,000 cDNA molecules, so each molecule approximated one T cell. TCRdb re-called the PCR reads through MiXCR, storing one row per CDR3 protein. The data show a few hundred thousand distinct CDR3 sequences, around 34% seen once. The chain is built from TRBV12-3 or TRBV12-4 and TRBJ1-2; no clear D. This receptor was obtained from a girl aged 2 to 17 with multiple sclerosis. The sequencing sample was made of blood. The CDR3 DNA follows: TGTGCCAGCAGTTTAACGGGCAGGACTAACTATGGCTACACCTTC. Amino acid sequence: CASSLTGRTNYGYTF.